This T cell receptor (beta chain) was obtained from a study of neurological immune-mediated disorders. Germline assignment: CDR1 DFQATT and CDR2 SNEGSKA (reference sequence). J gave up 10 bases and V 6 bases, and 10 bases lay outside the gene matches. This CDR3 spans 12 amino acids. This clonotype was detected ten times or more. Its antigen is not known. 5'RACE with 10-nucleotide random UMIs generated the cDNA. The output of every sequencing run exceeded 160 million TCR-beta sequences, derived from 15-18 subjects. MiXCR, applied by TCRdb to the 5' RACE reads, yields one record per CDR3 protein. This repertoire shows 60,000 to 85,000 distinct CDR3 sequences, about 5.2% found once; its top ten account for roughly 2.4%. Study findings and constraints: HTLV-1-associated myelopathy displayed the greatest TCR clonal expansion, and multiple sclerosis exhibited the smallest, lower than that of healthy controls.

This chain joins TRBV20-1 and TRBJ1-1, with TRBD1 identical over 8 bases. The sequence was collected from a woman aged 25 to 45 with multiple sclerosis. The sequencing input was PBMCs. The CDR3 bases are TGCAGTGCCGAAGTGCCGGGACAGGTAGCTTTCTTT. As protein: CSAEVPGQVAFF.